This TCR beta chain is from a study of shared clonotypes between healthy human individuals. CD8 cells classed as naive were CD45RO-negative and positively selected for CCR7, excluding terminally differentiated effector memory CD45RA+ cells. Germline lookup yields CDR1 MNHNS and CDR2 SASEGT. The CDR3 is 13 amino acids. The J segment lost 6 bases and the V segment lost 8 bases, leaving 9 bases of the junction unmatched. Here immunoSEQ multiplex PCR was the method, and the copy in TCRdb shows in-frame clones only, minus some. The sample yields approximately 1.9 million clones, around 95% seen once. This TCR was recovered from a man between 18 and 29 years old in good health. Some clones in this sample may be carry-over from other donors' samples. The rearrangement uses TRBV6-1 and TRBJ2-7; 8 bases align to TRBD1. The sequenced sample was naive CD8+ T cells from PBMCs. CDR3 DNA: TGTGCCAGCCAACTAGACAGGGGTGTCGAGCAGTACTTC. Translating it yields CASQLDRGVEQYF.